This entry describes one T cell receptor beta chain. This specimen belongs to a study of tumor T cells in aggressive B-cell lymphoma. The CDR3 has 14 amino acids. V lost 5 bases to trimming and J lost 1 base; unmatched junction nucleotides: 3. Germline V gene data show CDR1 as SGHNT and CDR2 as YENEEA. TCRdb's copy holds only in-frame clones and misses some; the assay was immunoSEQ multiplex PCR. Here the sample spans about 2,900 clones, 80% to 90% being singletons. This receptor was identified in an adult with diffuse large B cell lymphoma. The V call is TRBV11-3, the J call TRBJ2-3; 7 nucleotides match TRBD2. What was sequenced was tumor tissue. The CDR3 DNA reads as TGTGCCAGCAGCGCCCGGGGGGGCACAGATACGCAGTATTTT. Protein product: CASSARGGTDTQYF.